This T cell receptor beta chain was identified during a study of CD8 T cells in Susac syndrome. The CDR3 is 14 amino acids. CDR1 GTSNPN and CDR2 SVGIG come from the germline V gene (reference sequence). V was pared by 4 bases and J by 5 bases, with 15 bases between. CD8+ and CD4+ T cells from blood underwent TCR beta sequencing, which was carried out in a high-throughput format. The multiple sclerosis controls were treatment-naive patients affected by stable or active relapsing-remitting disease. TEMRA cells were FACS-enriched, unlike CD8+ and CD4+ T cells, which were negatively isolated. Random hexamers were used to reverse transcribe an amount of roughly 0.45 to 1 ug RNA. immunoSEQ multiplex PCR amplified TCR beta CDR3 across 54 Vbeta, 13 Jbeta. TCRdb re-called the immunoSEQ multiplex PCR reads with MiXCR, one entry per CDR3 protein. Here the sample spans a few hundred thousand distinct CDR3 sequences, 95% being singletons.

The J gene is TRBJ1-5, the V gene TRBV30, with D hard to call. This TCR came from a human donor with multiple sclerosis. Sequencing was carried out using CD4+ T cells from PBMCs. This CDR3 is CAWNMARGDQPQHF. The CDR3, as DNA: TGTGCCTGGAATATGGCCCGCGGGGATCAGCCCCAGCATTTT.